This T cell receptor beta chain was documented in a study of T cell responses to AZD1222 COVID-19 vaccine. V was cut by 2 bases and J by 0 bases, with 8 bases left in between. CDR1 and CDR2 from the germline V gene are SGDLS and YYNGEE. The CDR3 covers 14 residues. Profiled with immunoSEQ multiplex PCR; TCRdb holds only in-frame clones, not every one. The sample has roughly 85,000 clones, nearly 90% seen once. The V and J genes are TRBV9 and TRBJ1-1; D is possibly TRBD1 (6 bases). This clonotype was sampled from an adult in good health. This specimen consisted of peripheral blood, obtained on day 0 of MenACWY control vaccination. CDR3 protein: CASSVDSMNTEAFF. In DNA, the CDR3 is TGTGCCAGCAGCGTGGACAGCATGAACACTGAAGCTTTCTTT.